This TCR beta chain comes out of a study of blood T cell repertoires in COVID-19. For the study at large: Samples came from the United States, Italy and Spain, spanning acute and convalescent COVID-19.

The CDR3 spans 13 residues. CDR1 SEHNR and CDR2 FQNEAQ come from the germline V gene (reference sequence). Trimming took 5 bases from V and 5 from J; bases not matched to a gene: 3. Under the authors' procedure: It was from reference gene primer amplification that nucleated cell counts were estimated. Here immunoSEQ multiplex PCR was the method, and the copy in TCRdb shows in-frame clones only, minus some. Clonal size and the V and J genes are those of that table, whereas D and trimming came from the DNA. The table records 150,000 to 200,000 clones, about four fifths of them present only once. This clone came up once.

J is TRBJ2-1 and V is TRBV7-9; 7 bases map to TRBD1. The sequencing input was peripheral blood. The TCR originated in a woman between 35 and 50 years old with COVID-19, enrolled during active disease. Here the CDR3 reads CASSPQGDNEQFF. The CDR3 nucleotides read TGTGCCAGCAGCCCTCAGGGGGACAATGAGCAGTTCTTC.